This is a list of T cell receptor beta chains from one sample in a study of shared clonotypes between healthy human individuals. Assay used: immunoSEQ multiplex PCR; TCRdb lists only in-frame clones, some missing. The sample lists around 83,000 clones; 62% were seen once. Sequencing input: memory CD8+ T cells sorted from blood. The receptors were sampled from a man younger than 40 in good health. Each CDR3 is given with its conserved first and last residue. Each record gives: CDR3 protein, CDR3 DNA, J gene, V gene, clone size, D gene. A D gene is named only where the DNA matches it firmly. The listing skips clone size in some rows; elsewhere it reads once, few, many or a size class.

CASPSGKGTDTQYF | TGTGCCAGCCCCAGCGGGAAGGGGACAGATACGCAGTATTTT | TRBJ2-3 | TRBV18 | . | TRBD2
CASSWGGNTDTQYF | TGTGCCAGCAGCTGGGGCGGGAACACAGATACGCAGTATTTT | TRBJ2-3 | TRBV5-5 | . | .
CASSLVGTEAFF | TGTGCCAGCAGCTTAGTAGGCACTGAAGCTTTCTTT | TRBJ1-1 | TRBV11-2 | few | .
CASSLGFQREGREQYF | TGTGCCAGCAGCTTAGGCTTCCAGCGGGAGGGCCGCGAGCAGTACTTC | TRBJ2-7 | TRBV11-2 | once | TRBD2
CASSSGPGTEAFF | TGCGCCAGCAGCTCGGGACCGGGGACTGAAGCTTTCTTT | TRBJ1-1 | TRBV4-1 | . | .
CASSEKLAGGDEQFF | TGTGCCAGCAGTGAAAAACTAGCGGGGGGAGATGAGCAGTTCTTC | TRBJ2-1 | TRBV6-1 | many | TRBD2
CASSGQGVVYGYTF | TGTGCCAGCAGCGGACAGGGGGTCGTCTATGGCTACACCTTC | TRBJ1-2 | TRBV9 | . | TRBD1
CASSHLGAGLAGTNEQFF | TGCGCCAGCAGCCACCTTGGGGCCGGACTAGCGGGTACCAATGAGCAGTTCTTC | TRBJ2-1 | TRBV4-1 | . | TRBD2
CSVEPGTGPRELFF | TGCAGCGTTGAACCCGGCACAGGGCCACGAGAGCTGTTTTTT | TRBJ2-2 | TRBV29-1 | . | .
CASSKTSGAYNEQFF | TGTGCCAGCAGCAAGACTAGCGGAGCTTACAATGAGCAGTTCTTC | TRBJ2-1 | TRBV7-7 | . | TRBD2
CASSASSGTSGRSNTQYF | TGTGCCAGCAGCGCAAGCTCCGGGACTAGCGGGAGATCGAATACGCAGTATTTT | TRBJ2-3 | TRBV9 | . | TRBD2
CAARPLHRNYHYEQFF | TGTGCCGCCCGGCCGCTACATCGCAACTACCACTATGAGCAGTTCTTC | TRBJ2-1 | TRBV27 | . | .
CASSQELWAEDTQYF | TGCGCCAGCAGCCAAGAGCTCTGGGCAGAGGATACGCAGTATTTT | TRBJ2-3 | TRBV4-1 | . | .
CASSGLAGGPNEQFF | TGTGCCAGCAGTGGACTAGCGGGAGGGCCCAATGAGCAGTTCTTC | TRBJ2-1 | TRBV6-4 | once | TRBD2
CASSLEQAYEQYF | TGTGCCAGCAGCTTGGAGCAGGCCTACGAGCAGTACTTC | TRBJ2-7 | TRBV5-5 | . | .
CASRGSFRFF | TGTGCCAGCCGCGGGAGTTTTCGGTTCTTC | TRBJ2-1 | TRBV21-1 | many | .
CASSLEREANTGELFF | TGTGCCAGCAGCTTGGAGCGGGAGGCGAACACCGGGGAGCTGTTTTTT | TRBJ2-2 | TRBV7-9 | . | TRBD2
CASSAGLLVPYEQYF | TGTGCCAGCTCGGCAGGCCTCTTGGTACCCTACGAGCAGTACTTC | TRBJ2-7 | TRBV18 | few | .
CASSDGSYNEQFF | TGTGCCAGCAGTGACGGCTCCTACAATGAGCAGTTCTTC | TRBJ2-1 | TRBV6-4 | many | .
CASSLGLAEQYF | TGTGCCAGCAGCTTAGGACTAGCCGAGCAGTACTTC | TRBJ2-7 | TRBV7-8 | . | TRBD2
CASSGWASGSSYNEQFF | TGTGCCAGCAGCGGGTGGGCTAGCGGGAGCTCCTACAATGAGCAGTTCTTC | TRBJ2-1 | TRBV7-9 | . | TRBD2
CASSEYEGQGGTEAFF | TGTGCCAGCAGTGAATATGAGGGACAGGGAGGTACTGAAGCTTTCTTT | TRBJ1-1 | TRBV25-1 | once | TRBD1
CASSQEVQITNEQFF | TGCGCCAGCAGCCAAGAGGTACAGATAACGAATGAGCAGTTCTTC | TRBJ2-1 | TRBV4-1 | . | .
CSVGKGRGQYF | TGCAGCGTTGGGAAGGGCCGAGGGCAGTACTTC | TRBJ2-7 | TRBV29-1 | . | .
CASSQGQGHTEAFF | TGTGCCAGCAGCCAGGGACAGGGGCACACTGAAGCTTTCTTT | TRBJ1-1 | TRBV4-2 | few | TRBD1
CASSLVGVANTEAFF | TGTGCCAGCAGCTTAGTAGGTGTAGCGAACACTGAAGCTTTCTTT | TRBJ1-1 | TRBV7-9 | . | .
CASSWNTGWTEAFF | TGTGCCAGCAGCTGGAATACCGGGTGGACTGAAGCTTTCTTT | TRBJ1-1 | TRBV7-8 | . | .
CASSEGGGGNQPQHF | TGTGCCAGCAGTGAAGGAGGGGGTGGCAATCAGCCCCAGCATTTT | TRBJ1-5 | TRBV25-1 | . | .
CASSGTLGTDTQYF | TGTGCCAGCAGTGGGACTTTGGGCACAGATACGCAGTATTTT | TRBJ2-3 | TRBV6-5 | once | .
CASSALESSYNEQFF | TGTGCCAGCAGCGCCCTAGAAAGCTCCTACAATGAGCAGTTCTTC | TRBJ2-1 | TRBV7-9 | medium-sized | .